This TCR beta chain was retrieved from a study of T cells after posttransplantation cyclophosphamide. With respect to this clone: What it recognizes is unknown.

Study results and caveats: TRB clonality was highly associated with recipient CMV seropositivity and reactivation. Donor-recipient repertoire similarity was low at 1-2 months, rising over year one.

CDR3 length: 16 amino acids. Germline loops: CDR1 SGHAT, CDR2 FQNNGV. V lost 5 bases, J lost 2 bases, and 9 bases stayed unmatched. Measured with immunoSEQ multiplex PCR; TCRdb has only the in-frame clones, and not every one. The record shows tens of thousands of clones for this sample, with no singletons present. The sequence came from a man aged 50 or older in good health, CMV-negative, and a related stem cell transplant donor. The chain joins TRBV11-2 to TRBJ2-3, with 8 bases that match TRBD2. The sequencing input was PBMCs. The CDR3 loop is CASSPRLAGNTDTQYF. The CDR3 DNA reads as TGTGCCAGCAGCCCCCGTTTAGCGGGGAACACAGATACGCAGTATTTT. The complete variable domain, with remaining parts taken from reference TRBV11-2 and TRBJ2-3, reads EAGVAQSPRYKIIEKRQSVAFWCNPISGHATLYWYQQILGQGPKLLIQFQNNGVVDDSQLPKDRFSAERLKGVDSTLKIQPAKLEDSAVYLCASSPRLAGNTDTQYFGPGTRLTVL.